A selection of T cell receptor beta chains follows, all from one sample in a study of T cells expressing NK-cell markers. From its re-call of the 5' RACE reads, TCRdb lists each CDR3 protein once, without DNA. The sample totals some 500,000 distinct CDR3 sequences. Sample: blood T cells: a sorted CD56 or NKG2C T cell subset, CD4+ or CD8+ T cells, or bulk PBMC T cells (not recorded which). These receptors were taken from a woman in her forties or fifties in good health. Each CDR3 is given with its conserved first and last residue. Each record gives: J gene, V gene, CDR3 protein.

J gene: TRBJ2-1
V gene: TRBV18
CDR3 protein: CASSPQVTNEQFF

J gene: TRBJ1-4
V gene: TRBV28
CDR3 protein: CASSRTARHEKLFF

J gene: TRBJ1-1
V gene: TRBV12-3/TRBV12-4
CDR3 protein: CASSLTRSGRTEAFF

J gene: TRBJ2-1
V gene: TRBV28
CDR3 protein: CASRLAGGTDIEQFF

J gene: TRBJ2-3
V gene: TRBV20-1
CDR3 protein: CSASSTEGDTQYF

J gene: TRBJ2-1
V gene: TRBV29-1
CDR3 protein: CSVEAGSEQFF

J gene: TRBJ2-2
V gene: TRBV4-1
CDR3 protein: CASGRAPNTGELFF

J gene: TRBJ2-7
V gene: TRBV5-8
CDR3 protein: CASSFSGFGEQYF

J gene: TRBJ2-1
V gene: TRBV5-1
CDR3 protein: CASSNLIARSSYNEQFF

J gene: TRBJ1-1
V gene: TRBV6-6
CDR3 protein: CASTKGAEAEAFF

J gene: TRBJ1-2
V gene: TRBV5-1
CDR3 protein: CASSPEGQGASGYTF

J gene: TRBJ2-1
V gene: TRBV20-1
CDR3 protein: CSAKGLAIYNEQFF

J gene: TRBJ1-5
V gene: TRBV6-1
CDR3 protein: CASSEERFQPQHF

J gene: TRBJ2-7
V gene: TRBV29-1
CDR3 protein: CSVDSPGAEQYF

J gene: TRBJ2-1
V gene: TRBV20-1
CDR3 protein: CSARVSAMGNEQFF

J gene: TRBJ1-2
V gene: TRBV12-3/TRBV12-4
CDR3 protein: CASSLGGSSLRGYTF

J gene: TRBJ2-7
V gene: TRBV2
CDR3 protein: CASGALRYEQYF

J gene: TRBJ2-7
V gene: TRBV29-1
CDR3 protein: CSVEEGQGVFYEQYF

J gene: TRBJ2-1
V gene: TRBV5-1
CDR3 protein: CASTLQGGNSYNEQFF

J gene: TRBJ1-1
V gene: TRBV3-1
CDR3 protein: CASSQAWGNTEAFF

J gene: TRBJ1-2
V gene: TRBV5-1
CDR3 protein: CASSLRTGRNLYGYTF

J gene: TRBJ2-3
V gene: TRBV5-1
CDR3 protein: CASIRLPGPDTQYF

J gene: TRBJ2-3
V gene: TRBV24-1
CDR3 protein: CATSGGTPTDTQYF

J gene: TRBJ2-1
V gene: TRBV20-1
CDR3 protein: CSASVGIRGGLAGYNEQFF

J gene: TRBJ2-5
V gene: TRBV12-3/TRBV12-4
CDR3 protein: CASQTSGQGETQYF

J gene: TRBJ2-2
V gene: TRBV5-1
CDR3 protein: CASLKNTGELFF

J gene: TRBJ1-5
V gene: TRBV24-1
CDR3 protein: CATSDSGGGQPQHF

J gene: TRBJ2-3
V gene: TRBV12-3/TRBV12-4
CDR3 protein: CASRPRQPATDTQYF

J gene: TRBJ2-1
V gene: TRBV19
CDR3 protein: CASSPAREGEQFF

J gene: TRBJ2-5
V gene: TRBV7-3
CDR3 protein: CASSQGKAGSSRKTQYF

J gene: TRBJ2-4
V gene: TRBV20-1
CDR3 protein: CSARHDRDGPKNIQYF

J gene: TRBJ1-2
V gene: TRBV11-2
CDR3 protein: CASSPPSSVYGYTF

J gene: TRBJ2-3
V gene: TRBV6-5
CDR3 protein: CASSYSRGDRDTQYF

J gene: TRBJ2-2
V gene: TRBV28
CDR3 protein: CASSFEVSGELFF

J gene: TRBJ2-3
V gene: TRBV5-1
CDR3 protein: CASSSELAGAFEDTQYF

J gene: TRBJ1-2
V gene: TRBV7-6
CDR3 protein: CASSSGAHGYTF

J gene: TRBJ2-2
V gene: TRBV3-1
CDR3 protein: CASSQDPWRVISGELFF

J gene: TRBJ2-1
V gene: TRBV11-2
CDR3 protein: CASSKASGGVGFNNEQFF

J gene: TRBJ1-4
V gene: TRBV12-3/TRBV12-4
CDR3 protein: CASSYQGWPWERLFF

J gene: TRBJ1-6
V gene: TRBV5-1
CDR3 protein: CASSSPLGPLHF

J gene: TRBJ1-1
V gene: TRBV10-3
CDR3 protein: CAISVTSMNTEAFF

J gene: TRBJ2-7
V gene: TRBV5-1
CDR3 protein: CASSLVRQGSFEQYF

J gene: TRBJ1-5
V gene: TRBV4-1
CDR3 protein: CASSQGQGYNQPQHF

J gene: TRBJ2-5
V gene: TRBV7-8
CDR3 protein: CASSVRMTSGRKETQYF

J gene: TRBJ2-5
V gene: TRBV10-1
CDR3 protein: CASSESPGARETQYF

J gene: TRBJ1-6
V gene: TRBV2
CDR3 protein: CASQLRGGNSPLHF

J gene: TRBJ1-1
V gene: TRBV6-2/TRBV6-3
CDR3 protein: CASKIRQGALGAEAFF

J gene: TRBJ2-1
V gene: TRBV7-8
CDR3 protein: CASSLEASRGRGEQFF

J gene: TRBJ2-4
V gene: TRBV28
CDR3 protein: CASSLLRLAKNIQYF

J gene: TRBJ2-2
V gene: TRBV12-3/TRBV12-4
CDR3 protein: CASSQTSGHGDGELFF